A selection of T cell receptor beta chains follows, all from one sample in a study of spatial heterogeneity in lung cancer. Using its own MiXCR run on the 5' RACE reads, TCRdb lists one record per CDR3 protein. The repertoire consists of around 110,000 distinct CDR3 sequences, with less than 15% occurring once and the leading ten covering roughly 15%. The specimen comprised PBMCs, sampled at follow-up. The receptors here all came from a male donor with early-stage non-small cell lung cancer. The CDR3 runs from the conserved cysteine through the conserved F or W. D genes are given only for firm matches.

v_call,j_call,d_call,cdr3_aa
TRBV30,TRBJ1-1,NA,CAWSVTLPGAREAFF
TRBV12-3/TRBV12-4,TRBJ1-4,NA,CASSRGTSNEKLFF
TRBV3-1,TRBJ2-7,NA,CASSQEVGTRSQYF
TRBV7-9,TRBJ2-3,NA,CASSLDGADTQYF
TRBV7-2,TRBJ2-5,NA,CASSLARQTQYF
TRBV20-1,TRBJ1-5,NA,CSARDSRTPGRQPQHF
TRBV27,TRBJ1-1,TRBD1,CASRSRTGAEAFF
TRBV7-9,TRBJ2-1,TRBD2,CASSPALAGSYNEQFF
TRBV5-1,TRBJ2-7,NA,CASSPRTTYEQYF
TRBV5-1,TRBJ2-1,TRBD2,CASSRTSGLSYNEQFF
TRBV5-1,TRBJ1-4,NA,CASSRTSTGEKLFF
TRBV15,TRBJ2-7,TRBD1,CATSRPGTGEQYF
TRBV5-1,TRBJ1-1,NA,CASKGGGSNTEAFF
TRBV4-1,TRBJ2-7,TRBD2,CASSQDVAGGRSYEQYF
TRBV20-1,TRBJ1-2,NA,CSARDDSDYGYTF
TRBV9,TRBJ1-2,NA,CASSVEPGRYGYTF
TRBV15,TRBJ2-7,NA,CATSFSTGVGEQYF
TRBV7-2,TRBJ2-5,NA,CASSLNREETQYF
TRBV6-6,TRBJ2-5,TRBD2,CASSKLGTSRETQYF
TRBV20-1,TRBJ1-3,NA,CSARDSRTSSTGNTIYF
TRBV7-6,TRBJ2-1,NA,CASSLETGRYNEQFF
TRBV4-2,TRBJ2-1,NA,CASSQVEGVEQFF
TRBV7-6,TRBJ1-4,TRBD1,CASSRGQANEKLFF
TRBV6-5,TRBJ1-6,TRBD1,CASRGQGVISPLHF
TRBV14,TRBJ1-1,TRBD1,CASSPRTGTNTEAFF
TRBV11-3,TRBJ1-4,TRBD1,CASSLRQGEKLFF
TRBV2,TRBJ2-3,TRBD1,CASRTGVADTQYF
TRBV7-3,TRBJ2-3,TRBD2,CASSLLAGGRDTQYF
TRBV9,TRBJ2-1,NA,CASSGADFYNEQFF
TRBV6-2/TRBV6-3,TRBJ2-1,TRBD1,CASIRGGGPSYNEQFF
TRBV12-3/TRBV12-4,TRBJ1-6,NA,CASNYGRGPLHF
TRBV6-1,TRBJ2-5,TRBD2,CASSGTSGKETQYF
TRBV3-1,TRBJ1-5,NA,CASSRKDSNQPQHF
TRBV12-3/TRBV12-4,TRBJ2-7,NA,CASSYRDTYEQYF